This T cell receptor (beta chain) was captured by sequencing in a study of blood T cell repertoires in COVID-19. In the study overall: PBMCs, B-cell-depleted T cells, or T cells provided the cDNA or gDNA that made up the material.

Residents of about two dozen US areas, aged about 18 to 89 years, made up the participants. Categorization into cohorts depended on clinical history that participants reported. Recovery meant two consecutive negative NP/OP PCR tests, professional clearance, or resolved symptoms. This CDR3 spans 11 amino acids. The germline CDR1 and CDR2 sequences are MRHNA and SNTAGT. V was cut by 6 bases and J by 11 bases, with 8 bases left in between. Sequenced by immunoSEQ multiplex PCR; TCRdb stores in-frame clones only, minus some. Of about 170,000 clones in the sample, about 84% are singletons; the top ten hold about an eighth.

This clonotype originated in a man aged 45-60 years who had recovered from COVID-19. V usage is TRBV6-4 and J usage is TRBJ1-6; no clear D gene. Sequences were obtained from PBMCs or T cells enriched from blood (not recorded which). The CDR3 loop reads CASRAFPPLHF. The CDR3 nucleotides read TGTGCCAGCAGAGCCTTTCCACCCCTCCACTTT.